This T cell receptor beta chain derives from a study of blood T cell repertoires in COVID-19. The protocol was immunoSEQ multiplex PCR, while the TCRdb copy is restricted to in-frame clones and leaves out a portion. The data show hundreds of thousands of clones, approximately 90% seen once. Clinical histories supplied by participants themselves formed the basis of cohort assignment. This CDR3 is 19 amino acids long. With V trimmed by 0 bases and J by 3 bases, 12 bases remained unmatched. The germline V gene encodes CDR1 SGHAT and CDR2 FQNNGV. Sequencing was performed on PBMCs or T cells enriched from blood (not recorded which). The gene calls are TRBV11-2 and TRBJ1-2, with 11 nucleotides matching TRBD1. The origin of this receptor is a woman aged 40 to 49 who had recovered from COVID-19. CDR3 coding DNA: TGTGCCAGCAGCTTAGATCGGGGGGACAGGGGGTCCGCTTACTATGGCTACACCTTC. It translates to CASSLDRGDRGSAYYGYTF.